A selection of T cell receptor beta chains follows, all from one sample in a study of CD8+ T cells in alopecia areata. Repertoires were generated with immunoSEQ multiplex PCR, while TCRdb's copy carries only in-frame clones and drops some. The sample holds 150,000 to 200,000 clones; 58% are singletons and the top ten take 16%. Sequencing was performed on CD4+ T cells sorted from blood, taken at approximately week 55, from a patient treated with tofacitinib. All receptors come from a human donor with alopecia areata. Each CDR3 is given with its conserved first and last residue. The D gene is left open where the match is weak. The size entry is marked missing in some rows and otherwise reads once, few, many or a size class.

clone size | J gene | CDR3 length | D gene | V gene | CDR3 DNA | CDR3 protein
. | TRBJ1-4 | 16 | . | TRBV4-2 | TGTGCCAGCAGCCAAGATCTTCGAGGGGAGAGTGAAAAACTGTTTTTT | CASSQDLRGESEKLFF
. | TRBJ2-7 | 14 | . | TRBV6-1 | TGTGCCAGCAGGATCGGACATTCCAACTACGAGCAGTACTTC | CASRIGHSNYEQYF
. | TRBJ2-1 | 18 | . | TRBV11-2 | TGTGCCAGCAGCTTAGATCTTGGAGCCGGGGGGCTCTACAATGAGCAGTTCTTC | CASSLDLGAGGLYNEQFF
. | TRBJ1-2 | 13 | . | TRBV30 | TGTGCCTGGAGTGCGGACTTTTTCTATGGCTACACCTTC | CAWSADFFYGYTF
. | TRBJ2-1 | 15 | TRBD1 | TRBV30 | TGTGCCTGGAGGCGACAGGGAGCCCTCGACAATGAGCAGTTCTTC | CAWRRQGALDNEQFF
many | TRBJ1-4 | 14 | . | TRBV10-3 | TGTGCCATCAGTGACCGGGAACTAGGCGAAAAACTGTTTTTT | CAISDRELGEKLFF
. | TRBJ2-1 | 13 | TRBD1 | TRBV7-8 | TGTGCCAGCAGCCCTCGGGACAGGGCTGAGCAGTTCTTC | CASSPRDRAEQFF
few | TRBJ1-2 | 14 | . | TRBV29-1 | TGCAGCGTCAAGGAGGGCACCGGCAGCTATGGCTACACCTTC | CSVKEGTGSYGYTF
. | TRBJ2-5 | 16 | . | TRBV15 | TGTGCCACCAGCGAGCCCGGGGGGCCCTTAGGAGAGACCCAGTACTTC | CATSEPGGPLGETQYF
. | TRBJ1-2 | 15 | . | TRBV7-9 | TGTGCCAGCAGCCCCGGGCCAGGGGATATCTATGGCTACACCTTC | CASSPGPGDIYGYTF
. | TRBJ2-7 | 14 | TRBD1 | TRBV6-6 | TGTGCCAGCAGTTACGGACAGGGGAACTACGAGCAGTACTTC | CASSYGQGNYEQYF
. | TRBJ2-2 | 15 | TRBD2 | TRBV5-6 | TGTGCCAGCAGCTGGGACTACTCTGACACCGGGGAGCTGTTTTTT | CASSWDYSDTGELFF
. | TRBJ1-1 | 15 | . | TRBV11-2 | TGTGCCAGCAGCCTCACAGACCAGCAGAACACTGAAGCTTTCTTT | CASSLTDQQNTEAFF
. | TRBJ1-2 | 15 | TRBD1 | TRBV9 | TGTGCCAGCAGCGTAGGTGACAGGGCAGAGTATGGCTACACCTTC | CASSVGDRAEYGYTF
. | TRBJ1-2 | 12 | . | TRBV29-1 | TGCAGCGTTGGAAAGGGGGAAGATGGCTACACCTTC | CSVGKGEDGYTF
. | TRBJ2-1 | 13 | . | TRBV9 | TGTGCCAGCAGCGTAGACACGGCCTCTGAGCAGTTCTTC | CASSVDTASEQFF
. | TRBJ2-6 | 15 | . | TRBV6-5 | TGTGCCAGCAGTTACGAGACCTCTGGGGCCAACGTCCTGACTTTC | CASSYETSGANVLTF
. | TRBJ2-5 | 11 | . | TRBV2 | TGTGCCAGCAGTGAAGGGCAGACCCAGTACTTC | CASSEGQTQYF
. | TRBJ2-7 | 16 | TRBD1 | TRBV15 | TGTGCCACCAGCCTTGGGTATCGCAGGGGGCGGCGTGAGCAGTACTTC | CATSLGYRRGRREQYF
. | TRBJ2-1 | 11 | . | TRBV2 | TGTGCCAGCAGTGAAAAGTTTGAGCAGTTCTTC | CASSEKFEQFF
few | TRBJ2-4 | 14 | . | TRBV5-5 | TGTGCCAGCAGCCCTTGGGAAGCCAAAAACATTCAGTACTTC | CASSPWEAKNIQYF
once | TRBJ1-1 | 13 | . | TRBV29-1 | TGCAGCGTTGAAGGGAGGGCCCGAAGTGAAGCTTTCTTT | CSVEGRARSEAFF
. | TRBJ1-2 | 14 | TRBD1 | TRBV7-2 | TGTGCCAGCAGCTTAGACAGGGGGCAAGAGGGCTACACCTTC | CASSLDRGQEGYTF
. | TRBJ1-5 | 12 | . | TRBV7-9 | TGTGCCAGCAGCAACAACAGTTCGCCCCAGCATTTT | CASSNNSSPQHF
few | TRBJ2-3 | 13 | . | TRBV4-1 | TGCGCCAGCAGCCAAGTCACACAAGATACGCAGTATTTT | CASSQVTQDTQYF
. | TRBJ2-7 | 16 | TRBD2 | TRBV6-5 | TGTGCCAGCAGTTACCTGACTAGCGGGGGCCTCTACGAGCAGTACTTC | CASSYLTSGGLYEQYF
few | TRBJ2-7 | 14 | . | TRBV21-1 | TGTGCCAGCAGCAAAGGTGCCAACTCCTACGAGCAGTACTTC | CASSKGANSYEQYF
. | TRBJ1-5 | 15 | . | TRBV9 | TGTGCCAGCAGCTTGGGGCAGGGTGTTAATCAGCCCCAGCATTTT | CASSLGQGVNQPQHF
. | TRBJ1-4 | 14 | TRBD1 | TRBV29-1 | TGCAGCGTTCGGACAGGGCTCCATAATGAAAAACTGTTTTTT | CSVRTGLHNEKLFF
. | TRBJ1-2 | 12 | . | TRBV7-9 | TGTGCCAGCAGCCATTTGGGTGGACCCTACACCTTC | CASSHLGGPYTF
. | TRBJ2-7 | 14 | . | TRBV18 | TGTGCCAGCTCACCACCCACAGGAAGCTACGAGCAGTACTTC | CASSPPTGSYEQYF
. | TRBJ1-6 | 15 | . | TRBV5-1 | TGCGCCAGCAGCTTGGCTCGCAGGCCGAATTCACCCCTCCACTTT | CASSLARRPNSPLHF
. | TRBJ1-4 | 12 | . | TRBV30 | TGTGCCTGGAGCCTCGTCGGGGAAAAACTGTTTTTT | CAWSLVGEKLFF